These 27 T cell receptor beta chains were all obtained from the same sample, sequenced in a study of regulatory T cells in long-lasting Graves disease. Relying on iRepertoire HTBI primers and Arm-PCR of CDR3 regions, the team built TCR beta libraries. TCRdb ran MiXCR on the multiplex PCR reads and lists one entry per CDR3 protein. The sample lists 400,000 to 550,000 distinct CDR3 sequences; about 15% were seen once. Time point noted: newly diagnosed GD, antithyroid drugs for less than 3 months. Extracted RNA from PBMCs served as the source of the TCR library. This sample was shared with a second study, whose subject was T cells in Graves' hyperthyroidism and ophthalmopathy.

Specimen: peripheral blood mononuclear cells (PBMCs), collected at new diagnosis, from a patient treated with antithyroid drugs. The receptors shown here come from a woman aged 25 to 39 with Graves disease.

This clonotype was observed at least ten times. The chain joins TRBV27 to TRBJ2-7; unclear D gene. The CDR3 runs 15 residues. V was shortened by 8 bases and J by 7 bases, with 24 bases between the two germline ends. CDR1 is MNHEY and CDR2 is SMNVEV in the germline V gene (reference sequence). The CDR3 DNA reads TGTGCCAGCCAACTCACAGCGACACCTACTGGGGAGCAGTACTTC. Amino acids: CASQLTATPTGEQYF.

This chain connects TRBV12-3 or TRBV12-4 to TRBJ1-2, with TRBD1 matching 9 bases. CDR3 length equals 15 residues. J lost 3 bases, V lost 3 bases, and 5 bases had no gene match. CDR3: CASSFRDRVDYGYTF. The CDR3 DNA reads TGTGCCAGCAGTTTCCGGGACAGGGTTGACTATGGCTACACCTTC.

Ten or more counts support this clonotype. The J gene is TRBJ1-2, the V gene TRBV7-2; 7 bases are a match to TRBD1. V lost 4 bases, J lost 7 bases, and 9 bases stayed unmatched. Germline V lookup: CDR1 SGHTA, CDR2 FQGNSA. The CDR3 sequence is 14 residues long. CDR3 sequence: CASSYPGGAGGYTF. The CDR3 coding sequence is TGTGCCAGCAGCTACCCAGGGGGGGCGGGTGGCTACACCTTC.

This clonotype occurred a few times. The chain couples TRBV7-8 to TRBJ1-1; no definite D call. The V gene lost 3 bases and the J gene lost 7 bases, with 12 bases spanning the gap. The CDR3 consists of 13 residues. In germline, CDR1 is SGHVS, CDR2 FQNEAQ. This CDR3 reads CASSFKTEVEAFF. The CDR3 bases are TGTGCCAGCAGCTTTAAAACTGAGGTTGAAGCTTTCTTT.

A remark on this clonotype: Given a much more abundant clone one base away, this may be a read error. Likely a read error: the CDR3 ends without its conserved phenylalanine or tryptophan. The V gene is TRBV29-1, the J gene TRBJ1-1, with 8 bases aligning to TRBD1. This CDR3 comprises 13 residues. From germline, CDR1 is SQVTM and CDR2 ANQGSEA. V was pared by 8 bases and J by 6 bases, with 11 bases of the junction left unmatched. The CDR3 region has the DNA TGCAGCACCGACAGGGGTGAGGCCCCTGAAGCTTTCGTT. The encoded protein is CSTDRGEAPEAFV.

In its sample, this clonotype was seen many times. CDR3 nucleotide sequence: TGTGCCAGCAGTTACTCGGGTGGGACAGGTGGGAGGAAAGCTTTCTTT. This gives the protein CASSYSGGTGGRKAFF. V and J are TRBV6-5 and TRBJ1-1; 8 bases align to TRBD1. The CDR3 runs 16 residues. After removal of 0 bases from V and 9 bases from J, the junction contained 12 bases not matched to a gene. Per the germline V gene, CDR1 is MNHEY and CDR2 is SVGAGI.

This clonotype has more than one count but fewer than ten. V usage is TRBV3-1 and J usage is TRBJ2-5; D unresolved. CDR3 size: 14 residues. V dropped 0 bases and J dropped 6 bases, with 11 bases sitting between them. The germline V gene has CDR1 LGHDT and CDR2 YNNKEL (reference sequence). CDR3 coding DNA: TGTGCCAGCAGCCAAGAGGATGGGGAAAAGACCCAGTACTTC. Its translation: CASSQEDGEKTQYF.

There are a few counts of this clonotype. The chain links TRBV4-1 to TRBJ1-3; D is uncertain. Germline V gives CDR1 MGHRA, CDR2 YSYEKL. V was shortened by 3 bases and J by 9 bases, with 18 bases between the two germline ends. This CDR3 has 15 amino acids. CDR3 bases: TGCGCCAGCAGCCAGGACCCCGGGGTCCGAGGCACCATATATTTT. Its protein is CASSQDPGVRGTIYF.

This clonotype was picked up a small number of times. This sequence joins TRBV7-9 and TRBJ2-3; 15 nucleotides align to TRBD2. The ends lost 7 bases at V and 4 bases at J; junction bases unmatched: 9. Germline V gives CDR1 SEHNR, CDR2 FQNEAQ (reference sequence). The CDR3 spans 17 residues. CDR3 DNA sequence: TGTGCCAGCACCGGACTAGCGGGAGGGGCTAGCGCAGATACGCAGTATTTT. Protein sequence: CASTGLAGGASADTQYF. Looking up the rest from reference TRBV7-9 and TRBJ2-3 gives the full variable domain: DTGVSQNPRHKITKRGQNVTFRCDPISEHNRLYWYRQTLGQGPEFLTYFQNEAQLEKSRLLSDRFSAERPKGSFSTLEIQRTEQGDSAMYLCASTGLAGGASADTQYFGPGTRLTVL.

This clonotype was observed a single time. One base away lies a much larger clone, so this may be a sequencing read error. The CDR3 spells CASSHPDRGMNNEQFF. In DNA, the CDR3 is TGTGCCAGCAGCCACCCCGACAGGGGTATGAACAATGAGCAGTTCTTC. This chain joins TRBV3-1 and TRBJ2-1; 8 bases fit TRBD1. Germline trimming cut 3 bases from V and 5 bases from J; bases unmatched to any gene: 9. The germline V gene encodes CDR1 LGHDT and CDR2 YNNKEL (reference sequence). The CDR3 loop spans 16 amino acids.

Details on this clonotype: Its ends do not fully match the called genes, so a read error is possible. The chain carries TRBV9 and TRBJ2-1, with D possibly matching TRBD2 (7 bases). This CDR3 is built from 16 residues. CDR1 is SGDLS and CDR2 is YYNGEE in the germline V gene. The CDR3 sequence is CASSGGGLGSYNEQFF. The CDR3 nucleotides are TGTGCCAGCAGCGGGGGGGGCCTCGGATCCTACAATGAACAGTTCTTC.

This clonotype was seen a handful of times. The chain combines TRBV6-1 with TRBJ2-5; D is possibly TRBD2 (6 bases). Germline lookup yields CDR1 MNHNS and CDR2 SASEGT. Trimming removed 6 bases from V and 5 bases from J, with 16 bases in between. This CDR3 region has 14 residues. The CDR3 loop is CASSLDWEEETQYF. The CDR3 DNA reads TGTGCCAGCAGCCTGGACTGGGAGGAGGAGACCCAGTACTTC.

This clonotype was observed at least ten times. The V call is TRBV12-3 or TRBV12-4, the J call TRBJ2-7; no firm D call. The CDR3 is made up of 15 amino acids. The V and J ends lost 5 bases and 2 bases respectively, with 16 bases between them. The CDR3 nucleotides read TGTGCCAGCAGTCTCAGCCCCGGATCCCCCTACGAGCAGTACTTC. It codes for CASSLSPGSPYEQYF.

This clonotype was counted many times. The chain recombines TRBV30 with TRBJ2-1; D is undetermined. The ends were cut back, 3 bases at V and 0 bases at J, with 6 bases in the middle. The CDR3 totals 13 residues. CDR1 and CDR2 from the germline V gene are GTSNPN and SVGIG (reference sequence). The CDR3 sequence: CAWSRSSYNEQFF. The CDR3 bases are TGTGCCTGGAGCAGGAGCTCCTACAATGAGCAGTTCTTC.

The chain combines TRBV20-1 with TRBJ1-2; D gene ambiguous. V dropped 0 bases and J dropped 3 bases, with 11 bases sitting between them. The germline gives CDR1 DFQATT, CDR2 SNEGSKA (reference sequence). CDR3 size: 14 residues. CDR3 residues: CSARDLRGDYGYTF. CDR3 bases: TGCAGTGCTAGAGATTTACGGGGAGACTATGGCTACACCTTC.

In this sample, this clonotype turned up many times. The chain is built from TRBV20-1 and TRBJ1-4; D uncertain. Between the trimmed V and J ends, which lost 3 bases and 0 bases, there was a span of 5 bases. The germline V gene encodes CDR1 DFQATT and CDR2 SNEGSKA (reference sequence). The CDR3 has 13 residues. CDR3 bases: TGCAGTGCTAGCGCCTCAACTAATGAAAAACTGTTTTTT. Residues: CSASASTNEKLFF.

This clonotype was counted at least ten times. This rearrangement joins TRBV20-1 to TRBJ2-7, with 10 nucleotides matching TRBD1. The CDR3 runs 14 residues. Unmatched junction bases numbered 6, after V lost 1 base and J lost 6 bases. CDR1 is DFQATT and CDR2 is SNEGSKA in the germline V gene (reference sequence). CDR3 sequence: CSARVGTGVSEQYF. The CDR3 bases are TGCAGTGCTAGAGTAGGGACAGGGGTGAGCGAGCAGTACTTC.

The J gene is TRBJ1-3, the V gene TRBV5-4, with 8 bases that match TRBD1. CDR3 length equals 20 residues. With 0 bases clipped from V and 2 bases from J, the junction kept 16 bases outside the gene matches. Germline values: CDR1 SGHNT, CDR2 YYREEE (reference sequence). This chain's CDR3 is CASSLGMRQGLHSTGNTIYF. The DNA for the CDR3 is TGTGCCAGCAGCTTGGGTATGAGACAGGGGCTACACTCTACTGGAAACACCATATATTTT.

This clonotype was detected ten times or more. This chain links TRBV2 with TRBJ2-7, with 8 positions matching TRBD1. Germline V gene sequence: CDR1 SNHLY, CDR2 FYNNEI. The CDR3 extends over 17 amino acids. V was pared by 1 base and J by 4 bases, with 12 bases of the junction left unmatched. CDR3: CASSEDPKDRGGYEQYF. CDR3 bases: TGTGCCAGCAGTGAAGACCCAAAAGACAGGGGAGGATACGAGCAGTACTTC.

The chain recombines TRBV30 with TRBJ1-2, with 8 bases fitting TRBD1. Germline lookup yields CDR1 GTSNPN and CDR2 SVGIG (reference sequence). The CDR3 totals 16 residues. The V and J ends lost 0 bases and 2 bases, in that order; junction bases with no gene match: 8. The chain's CDR3 is CAWSVLLGQANYGYTF. In nucleotides, the CDR3 is TGTGCCTGGAGTGTTCTCCTGGGACAGGCGAACTATGGCTACACCTTC.

V is TRBV7-3 and J is TRBJ2-7; 8 positions agree with TRBD2. This CDR3 comprises 14 residues. Germline CDR1 is SGHTA and CDR2 is FQGTGA. The V and J ends lost 5 bases and 2 bases, in that order; junction bases with no gene match: 5. The CDR3 coding sequence is TGTGCCAGCAGCCACGGTAGCGGGACCTACGAGCAGTACTTC. Encoded protein: CASSHGSGTYEQYF.

The chain has TRBV29-1 and TRBJ2-3, with D perhaps matching TRBD1 (5 bases). Deletions cut 3 bases from V and 2 bases from J, with 9 bases between. Per germline, CDR1 SQVTM and CDR2 ANQGSEA. This CDR3 is built from 13 residues. Here the CDR3 DNA reads TGCAGCGTTGACCCCAGGGCCACAGATACGCAGTATTTT. Translating it yields CSVDPRATDTQYF.

This clonotype was counted at least ten times. V gene TRBV29-1 combines with J gene TRBJ2-2; D not resolved. CDR1 SQVTM and CDR2 ANQGSEA come from the germline V gene. The CDR3 runs to 11 residues. Trimming removed 4 bases from V and 6 bases from J, with 6 bases in between. For the CDR3, the DNA is TGCAGCGTTGCAGAGCCCGGGGAGCTGTTTTTT. It yields the protein CSVAEPGELFF.

This clonotype was seen many times. The chain is built from TRBV30 and TRBJ2-1; no reliable D call. The V end was cut by 2 bases, the J end by 16 bases, with 15 bases between. CDR1 and CDR2 from the germline V gene are GTSNPN and SVGIG (reference sequence). The CDR3 has 11 amino acids. The CDR3 nucleotides are TGTGCCTGGAGTCTTGCCCGAGATCTTTTCTTC. This encodes CAWSLARDLFF.

This clonotype has only one observation. A much bigger clone sits one base away, suggesting this may be a read error. The chain has TRBV11-2 and TRBJ2-3; the D gene is possibly TRBD1 (6 bases). The J call could be wrong; TRBJ2-7 is a better fit for the DNA end. This CDR3 is built from 14 residues. CDR1 and CDR2 from the germline V gene are SGHAT and FQNNGV. The CDR3 DNA sequence: TGTGCCGGCAGCTTGTATGGGGGCGAGTACGAGCAGTACTTC. Residues: CAGSLYGGEYEQYF.

The sample holds a few counts of this clonotype. V and J are TRBV5-1 and TRBJ2-1; D not certain. The V and J ends lost 8 bases and 8 bases respectively, with 8 bases between them. CDR3 length: 10 residues. Germline V gives CDR1 SGHRS, CDR2 YFSETQ. This CDR3 is CASCRDEQFF. In DNA, the CDR3 is TGCGCCAGTTGTAGGGATGAGCAGTTCTTC.

The table lists this clonotype with many counts. J is TRBJ1-5 and V is TRBV3-1; 9 positions match TRBD1. The CDR3 extends over 14 amino acids. CDR1 is LGHDT and CDR2 is YNNKEL in the germline V gene (reference sequence). V dropped 11 bases and J dropped 1; count of bases not matched to a gene: 6. The CDR3 reads CAGKQGASNQPQHF. CDR3 sequence (DNA): TGTGCCGGAAAACAGGGGGCGAGCAATCAGCCCCAGCATTTT.